These 32 T cell receptor beta chains share one sample of origin, sequenced in a study of control samples from healthy donors and cancer patients (TCRdb year 2020). Library preparation employed the immunoSEQ multiplex PCR assay. Not all clones reach the TCRdb copy of this immuneACCESS table, which keeps in-frame sequences only. Checked studies attribute under half of the gap to unresolved V genes and leave the rest unexplained. The sample table lists over 110,000 clones, roughly nine tenths of them with a count of one. The ten largest clones add up to roughly 10% of the sample. Sequencing was carried out using blood. The receptors derive from a woman aged 30 to 39 in good health.

The chain links TRBV3-1 (or the pseudogene TRBV3-2) to TRBJ1-3; TRBD1 aligns across 9 bases. The CDR3 totals 14 residues. The J segment lost 3 bases and the V segment lost 6 bases, leaving 3 bases of the junction unmatched. Germline V gene sequence: CDR1 LGHDT, CDR2 YNNKEL (reference sequence). CDR3 bases: TGTGCCAGCAGACGGACAGGGGATGGAAACACCATATATTTT. Translation gives CASRRTGDGNTIYF.

This rearrangement joins TRBV29-1 to TRBJ2-1; the match to TRBD2 covers 9 bases. V trimming: 3 bases; J trimming: 5 bases; junction bases outside the gene matches: 5. Looked up from germline, CDR1 is SQVTM and CDR2 is ANQGSEA. The CDR3 is 14 residues long. This CDR3 is CSVERGGGDNEQFF. CDR3 coding DNA: TGCAGCGTTGAGCGGGGGGGTGGCGACAATGAGCAGTTCTTC.

The chain recombines TRBV3-1 (or the pseudogene TRBV3-2) with TRBJ1-1; no clear D. V shed 9 bases and J shed 1 base, with 6 bases lying between them. CDR1 is LGHDT and CDR2 is YNNKEL in the germline V gene (reference sequence). CDR3 length: 11 residues. The CDR3 coding sequence is TGTGCCAGTGGACCGAACACTGAAGCTTTCTTT. Its translation: CASGPNTEAFF.

The rearrangement links TRBV6-6 to TRBJ1-1; D is uncertain. V lost 2 bases and J 6 bases, leaving 4 bases between the germline ends. The CDR3 has 11 amino acids. CDR1 is MNHNY and CDR2 is SVGAGI in the germline V gene (reference sequence). The CDR3 nucleotides are TGTGCCAGCAGTTACACGGCTGAAGCTTTCTTT. This translates into CASSYTAEAFF.

V and J are TRBV5-1 and TRBJ2-5, with 9 nucleotides matching TRBD2. The CDR3 runs to 14 residues. V lost 1 base, J lost 4 bases, and 2 bases stayed unmatched. Germline V gene lookup returns CDR1 SGHRS and CDR2 YFSETQ. This CDR3 is CASSLQLAGETQYF. DNA of the CDR3: TGCGCCAGCAGCTTGCAACTAGCGGGAGAGACCCAGTACTTC.

The rearrangement links TRBV7-2 to TRBJ2-1; D is ambiguous. Trimming left V 1 base short and J 15 bases short, with 13 bases between. The CDR3 consists of 12 residues. Germline CDR1 is SGHTA and CDR2 is FQGNSA. CDR3 sequence (DNA): TGTGCCAGCAGCTTAGAGGGCGGAAGACGGTTCTTC. It translates to CASSLEGGRRFF.

V is TRBV24-1 and J is TRBJ2-1; 8 bases fit TRBD2. The germline gives CDR1 KGHDR, CDR2 SFDVKD. Trimming took 4 bases from V and 7 from J; bases not matched to a gene: 14. This CDR3 spans 17 amino acids. CDR3 amino acids: CATSDRRAGDAENEQFF. The CDR3 DNA is TGTGCCACCAGTGACCGCAGAGCGGGAGACGCGGAGAATGAGCAGTTCTTC.

The chain employs TRBV4-2 and TRBJ1-2; a possible D gene is TRBD1 (6 bases). V was pared by 2 bases and J by 5 bases, with 12 bases between. Germline loops: CDR1 LGHNA, CDR2 YNFKEQ. This CDR3 contains 14 residues. In nucleotides, the CDR3 is TGTGCCAGCAGCCAATCCGGGACATTTTATGGCTACACCTTC. This codes for CASSQSGTFYGYTF.

The chain couples TRBV5-6 to TRBJ2-5; 7 bases align to TRBD2. The CDR3 consists of 14 residues. CDR1 SGHDT and CDR2 YYEEEE come from the germline V gene. The trim removed 4 bases at V and 0 bases at J, leaving 3 bases unmatched. The CDR3 nucleotides read TGTGCCAGCAGCCTCGGGGGGTACCAAGAGACCCAGTACTTC. Its translation: CASSLGGYQETQYF.

The chain recombines TRBV24-1 with TRBJ2-5; D is uncertain. V was trimmed by 8 bases and J by 3 bases, leaving 9 bases between them. Germline V lookup: CDR1 KGHDR, CDR2 SFDVKD. The CDR3 is 12 residues long. The CDR3 nucleotides are TGTGCCACCAACGGACCAAAAGAGACCCAGTACTTC. Protein sequence: CATNGPKETQYF.

This clone was seen just once. CDR3 coding DNA: TGTGCCAGCAAATCCGGGACAGCCTTCACTGAAGCTTTCTTT. The encoded protein is CASKSGTAFTEAFF. The chain recombines TRBV3-1 (or the pseudogene TRBV3-2) with TRBJ1-1; 7 nucleotides agree with TRBD1. Germline V lookup: CDR1 LGHDT, CDR2 YNNKEL (reference sequence). The length of the CDR3 is 14 residues. V lost 7 bases and J lost 4; bases outside the gene matches: 9.

The chain couples TRBV2 to TRBJ2-1, with a tentative D call TRBD2 (5 bases). The CDR3 is 15 amino acids. Germline assignment: CDR1 SNHLY and CDR2 FYNNEI. V was cut by 4 bases and J by 5 bases, with 15 bases left in between. The CDR3: CASSVVRTRNNEQFF. CDR3 DNA sequence: TGTGCCAGCAGTGTAGTTCGGACTCGGAACAATGAGCAGTTCTTC.

The V and J genes are TRBV7-9 and TRBJ1-5; tentatively, D is TRBD1 (6 bases). CDR3 size: 15 residues. The V gene lost 3 bases and the J gene lost 3 bases, with 12 bases spanning the gap. Germline CDR1 reads SEHNR; CDR2 reads FQNEAQ (reference sequence). The CDR3 DNA reads TGTGCCAGCAGCTTTGGAAGGGGGGACAATCAGCCCCAGCATTTT. Translation gives CASSFGRGDNQPQHF.

The V and J genes are TRBV6-2 or TRBV6-3 and TRBJ2-1, with 7 nucleotides matching TRBD2. CDR1 and CDR2 (germline): MNHEY, SVGEGT. The CDR3 has 14 amino acids. V was pared by 4 bases and J by 6 bases, with 6 bases of the junction left unmatched. CDR3 bases: TGTGCCAGCAGTTGGGACTACCTCAGCAATGAGCAGTTCTTC. This gives the protein CASSWDYLSNEQFF.

This rearrangement joins TRBV24-1 to TRBJ2-3, with D possibly matching TRBD1 (6 bases). Per the germline V gene, CDR1 is KGHDR and CDR2 is SFDVKD. This CDR3 comprises 15 residues. V was trimmed by 0 bases and J by 5 bases, leaving 11 bases between them. Here the CDR3 DNA reads TGTGCCACCAGTGATTTGCAGACAGGAAAAGATACGCAGTATTTT. This codes for CATSDLQTGKDTQYF.

The chain has TRBV2 and TRBJ1-5; possible D gene TRBD1, 6 bases. The ends were cut back, 4 bases at V and 5 bases at J, with 12 bases in the middle. Germline V gene data show CDR1 as SNHLY and CDR2 as FYNNEI. The CDR3 runs 14 residues. CDR3: CASSAGGGDQPQHF. CDR3 bases: TGTGCCAGCAGTGCCGGGGGCGGGGATCAGCCCCAGCATTTT.

The CDR3 here is CASSKAGRGNSSYNEQFF. The CDR3 nucleotides are TGTGCCAGCAGCAAAGCAGGCAGGGGGAACTCGTCCTACAATGAGCAGTTCTTC. The chain links TRBV21-1 to TRBJ2-1; TRBD1 was called by the table and not checked on the DNA. TRBV21-1 is a documented pseudogene. The CDR3 is 18 amino acids.

The V and J genes are TRBV24-1 and TRBJ2-2; no definite D call. Trimming removed 2 bases from V and 7 bases from J, with 13 bases in between. CDR1 is KGHDR and CDR2 is SFDVKD in the germline V gene. This CDR3 is 15 amino acids long. As DNA, the CDR3 is TGTGCCACCAGTGATTCGGAACACCTCGACGGGGAGCTGTTTTTT. Amino acids: CATSDSEHLDGELFF.

V and J are TRBV24-1 and TRBJ2-7; D is possibly TRBD1 (6 bases). The CDR3 is 14 amino acids. The V end lost 3 bases, the J end lost 0 bases, and 8 bases lay between the germline ends. Germline CDR1 KGHDR, CDR2 SFDVKD. The DNA of the CDR3 is TGTGCCACCAGTGATGGGGACAACTCCTACGAGCAGTACTTC. It encodes CATSDGDNSYEQYF.

The chain couples TRBV15 to TRBJ1-2, with 8 positions matching TRBD1. The germline CDR1 and CDR2 sequences are LNHNV and YYDKDF (reference sequence). The CDR3 has 15 amino acids. Trimming removed 4 bases from V and 2 bases from J; junction bases left unmatched: 6. The CDR3 sequence: CATSTDHRGNYGYTF. In DNA, the CDR3 is TGTGCCACCAGCACGGATCACAGGGGGAACTATGGCTACACCTTC.

The gene calls are TRBV7-2 and TRBJ1-5, with no clear D. The CDR3 covers 14 residues. V was pared by 3 bases and J by 0 bases, with 6 bases between. CDR1 and CDR2 from the germline V gene are SGHTA and FQGNSA. The CDR3 is CASSFQNSNQPQHF. In DNA form, the CDR3 reads TGTGCCAGCAGCTTTCAGAATAGCAATCAGCCCCAGCATTTT.

This clone was recorded a few times. The rearrangement joins TRBV24-1 to TRBJ1-5; possible D gene TRBD1, 5 bases. Germline V gene data show CDR1 as KGHDR and CDR2 as SFDVKD. Between the trimmed V and J ends, which lost 3 bases and 0 bases, there was a span of 11 bases. CDR3 size: 16 residues. This CDR3 is CATSDRWGDSNQPQHF. As DNA, the CDR3 is TGTGCCACCAGTGATAGGTGGGGGGATAGCAATCAGCCCCAGCATTTT.

The chain combines TRBV4-2 with TRBJ2-3; 8 bases fit TRBD2. The CDR3 runs 16 residues. Germline-derived CDR1 and CDR2 are LGHNA and YNFKEQ. Trimming took 4 bases from V and 3 from J; bases not matched to a gene: 9. The CDR3 loop reads CASSRQGREVTDTQYF. In nucleotides, the CDR3 is TGTGCCAGCAGCCGCCAGGGGCGGGAGGTGACAGATACGCAGTATTTT.

V usage is TRBV4-1 and J usage is TRBJ2-7; the D gene is possibly TRBD1 (5 bases). The germline V gene encodes CDR1 MGHRA and CDR2 YSYEKL. The CDR3 consists of 10 residues. V lost 7 bases to trimming and J lost 6 bases, with 7 bases between them. The CDR3 DNA follows: TGCGCCAGCATCCAGGGCGAGCAGTACTTC. Its translation is CASIQGEQYF.

For this clone: Other DNA sequences in this specimen translate into the identical CDR3. J is TRBJ1-4 and V is TRBV30; D may be TRBD1 (6 bases). V dropped 0 bases and J dropped 7 bases, with 6 bases sitting between them. The CDR3 runs 12 residues. Per the germline V gene, CDR1 is GTSNPN and CDR2 is SVGIG (reference sequence). In DNA, the CDR3 is TGTGCCTGGAGTGTACAGGGTGAAAAACTGTTTTTT. Amino acid sequence: CAWSVQGEKLFF.

This rearrangement joins TRBV3-1 (or the pseudogene TRBV3-2) to TRBJ2-1; 9 bases line up with TRBD1. Trimming took 4 bases from V and 8 from J; bases not matched to a gene: 6. This CDR3 comprises 14 residues. CDR1 and CDR2 from the germline V gene are LGHDT and YNNKEL (reference sequence). The CDR3 spells CASSRARDRDEQFF. In DNA, the CDR3 is TGTGCCAGCAGCCGAGCCCGGGACAGGGATGAGCAGTTCTTC.

The rearrangement joins TRBV7-3 to TRBJ2-3, with D possibly TRBD2 on 5 matching bases. V lost 2 bases and J lost 3, with 12 bases in between. CDR1 and CDR2 (germline): SGHTA, FQGTGA. The CDR3 consists of 15 residues. DNA for the CDR3: TGTGCCAGCAGCTTAGAGGGCAGATTGACAGATACGCAGTATTTT. Amino acids: CASSLEGRLTDTQYF.

This chain links TRBV5-6 with TRBJ2-4; D tentatively fits TRBD1 or TRBD2 (5 bases each). This CDR3 is 15 amino acids long. V gave up 3 bases and J gave up 3 bases, with 13 bases separating them. CDR1 is SGHDT and CDR2 is YYEEEE in the germline V gene. CDR3 in amino acids: CASSSPRDLKNIQYF. The CDR3 bases are TGTGCCAGCAGCTCCCCCCGGGACCTCAAAAACATTCAGTACTTC.

The chain recombines TRBV7-2 with TRBJ2-3, with D possibly being TRBD2 (5 bases). CDR3 length: 15 residues. The germline CDR1 and CDR2 sequences are SGHTA and FQGNSA. The V gene lost 5 bases and the J gene lost 6 bases, with 18 bases spanning the gap. This CDR3 reads CASSLDSGIGDTQYF. The DNA of the CDR3 is TGTGCCAGCAGCCTAGACTCGGGGATCGGCGATACGCAGTATTTT.

The rearrangement uses TRBV29-1 and TRBJ2-7; 8 nucleotides agree with TRBD1. After removal of 6 bases from V and 2 bases from J, the junction contained 12 bases not matched to a gene. Germline CDR1 SQVTM, CDR2 ANQGSEA. There are 15 residues in the CDR3. The CDR3 reads CSVAGGQDGAYEQYF. The CDR3 DNA reads as TGCAGCGTGGCCGGGGGACAGGACGGGGCCTACGAGCAGTACTTC.

The chain recombines TRBV5-1 with TRBJ1-5; no firm D call. The V end was cut by 0 bases, the J end by 0 bases, with 10 bases between. CDR1 is SGHRS and CDR2 is YFSETQ in the germline V gene. The CDR3 has 16 residues. The CDR3 region is CASSLARTNSNQPQHF. CDR3 DNA sequence: TGCGCCAGCAGCTTGGCGAGGACTAATAGCAATCAGCCCCAGCATTTT. Using reference TRBV5-1 and TRBJ1-5 for the parts outside the CDR3, the full variable domain is KAGVTQTPRYLIKTRGQQVTLSCSPISGHRSVSWYQQTPGQGLQFLFEYFSETQRNKGNFPGRFSGRQFSNSRSEMNVSTLELGDSALYLCASSLARTNSNQPQHFGDGTRLSIL.

The chain has TRBV7-9 and TRBJ2-3; 9 nucleotides align to TRBD1. V lost 4 bases to trimming and J lost 4 bases; unmatched junction nucleotides: 6. Per germline, CDR1 SEHNR and CDR2 FQNEAQ (reference sequence). CDR3 length: 15 amino acids. As DNA, the CDR3 is TGTGCCAGCAGCTCGGGACAGGGTGTTGCAGATACGCAGTATTTT. This codes for CASSSGQGVADTQYF. The full variable domain, its missing parts supplied by reference TRBV7-9 and TRBJ2-3, is DTGVSQNPRHKITKRGQNVTFRCDPISEHNRLYWYRQTLGQGPEFLTYFQNEAQLEKSRLLSDRFSAERPKGSFSTLEIQRTEQGDSAMYLCASSSGQGVADTQYFGPGTRLTVL.